Listed here are 8 T cell receptor beta chains from one sample, sequenced in a study of T cell responses to AZD1222 COVID-19 vaccine. TCRdb keeps only in-frame clones here, not all; method: immunoSEQ multiplex PCR. Among approximately 140,000 clones listed, about 90% were seen once. The sequences come from peripheral blood, collected 28 days after the second AZD1222 dose. The source of these receptors is an adult who received the AZD1222 COVID-19 vaccine.

The V gene is TRBV2, the J gene TRBJ1-6; TRBD1 matches 7 bases. Looked up from germline, CDR1 is SNHLY and CDR2 is FYNNEI. This CDR3 has 15 amino acids. V lost 5 bases, J lost 10 bases, and 11 bases stayed unmatched. DNA of the CDR3: TGTGCCAGCAGTATCAGGACAGGTCTTTTGTCACCCCTCCACTTT. Protein product: CASSIRTGLLSPLHF.

This rearrangement joins TRBV19 to TRBJ1-2; TRBD1 might be the D (6 bases). The CDR3 has 16 amino acids. The germline CDR1 and CDR2 sequences are LNHDA and SQIVND (reference sequence). The V end lost 5 bases, the J end lost 4 bases, and 20 bases lay between the germline ends. In DNA form, the CDR3 reads TGTGCCAGTAGTCCTTCCCTAAGGGGGTCACCCTATGGCTACACCTTC. The encoded protein is CASSPSLRGSPYGYTF.

The rearrangement joins TRBV2 to TRBJ1-5; 8 bases line up with TRBD1. The CDR3 sequence is 17 residues long. V was clipped by 6 bases and J by 0 bases; unmatched bases: 10. Germline V gene lookup returns CDR1 SNHLY and CDR2 FYNNEI. Written as DNA, the CDR3 is TGTGCCAGCAGGCCCCTATTGACAGGGGCTAGCAATCAGCCCCAGCATTTT. Amino acid sequence: CASRPLLTGASNQPQHF.

V is TRBV19 and J is TRBJ1-5, with TRBD1 identical over 7 bases. Germline V CDR1 and CDR2: LNHDA, SQIVND (reference sequence). J gave up 0 bases and V 5 bases, and 4 bases lay outside the gene matches. This CDR3 spans 15 amino acids. The CDR3, as DNA: TGTGCCAGTAGTTACAGGGGCTATAGCAATCAGCCCCAGCATTTT. Encoded protein: CASSYRGYSNQPQHF.

The chain couples TRBV7-2 to TRBJ1-1; no clear D. Germline values: CDR1 SGHTA, CDR2 FQGNSA. V was pared by 5 bases and J by 2 bases, with 3 bases between. The CDR3 spans 11 residues. CDR3 residues: CASSANTEAFF. In DNA, the CDR3 is TGTGCCAGCAGCGCCAACACTGAAGCTTTCTTT.

The V call is TRBV19, the J call TRBJ2-1; the match to TRBD1 covers 8 bases. J was trimmed by 4 bases and V by 4 bases; bases with no gene match: 6. Germline V CDR1 and CDR2: LNHDA, SQIVND (reference sequence). CDR3 length: 15 amino acids. The CDR3 bases are TGTGCCAGTAGTACCACGGACAGGGAGTACAATGAGCAGTTCTTC. It translates to CASSTTDREYNEQFF. Full variable domain (outside the CDR3, taken from reference TRBV19 and TRBJ2-1): DGGITQSPKYLFRKEGQNVTLSCEQNLNHDAMYWYRQDPGQGLRLIYYSQIVNDFQKGDIAEGYSVSREKKESFPLTVTSAQKNPTAFYLCASSTTDREYNEQFFGPGTRLTVL.

This sequence joins TRBV6-5 and TRBJ2-2; possible D gene TRBD1, 6 bases. V was cut by 6 bases and J by 5 bases, with 10 bases left in between. CDR1 and CDR2 (germline): MNHEY, SVGAGI. The CDR3 covers 13 residues. DNA for the CDR3: TGTGCCAGCAGGGGACACCAGACCGGGGAGCTGTTTTTT. It yields the protein CASRGHQTGELFF.

V and J are TRBV6-1 and TRBJ2-1; a possible D gene is TRBD2 (7 bases). Germline V CDR1 and CDR2: MNHNS, SASEGT. This CDR3 spans 17 amino acids. The V and J ends lost 3 bases and 4 bases respectively, with 19 bases between them. This CDR3 is CASSDRGAGVVYNEQFF. CDR3 DNA sequence: TGTGCCAGCAGTGATAGGGGGGCGGGAGTTGTTTACAATGAGCAGTTCTTC.